This paragraph covers one T cell receptor beta chain sequence. Its antigen is not identified. Only in-frame clones appear in the TCRdb table, and some are missing; sequencing was by immunoSEQ multiplex PCR. The data hold 120,000 or so clones, with about 95% observed a single time. This CDR3 spans 13 amino acids. V gave up 5 bases and J gave up 4 bases, with 10 bases separating them. The germline CDR1 and CDR2 sequences are SGHAT and FQNNGV. This record belongs to a study of human thymus T cells. Whole-study findings and limits: Highly overlapping thymic repertoires in unrelated individuals were reported by related research. Both thymic and peripheral blood repertoires showed apparently biased V and J usage.

Surgeons resected thymus tissue during corrective heart surgery. Congenital heart defects were the reason for the corrective surgery that the donors, healthy Finnish infants, were having. Sequenced material: thymus tissue. The sequence was obtained from a boy younger than two with a congenital heart defect but otherwise immunologically healthy. The chain is built from TRBV11-2 and TRBJ2-3; D remains ambiguous. The CDR3 loop reads CASSRAHPDTQYF. As DNA, the CDR3 is TGTGCCAGCAGCCGGGCCCACCCAGATACGCAGTATTTT.